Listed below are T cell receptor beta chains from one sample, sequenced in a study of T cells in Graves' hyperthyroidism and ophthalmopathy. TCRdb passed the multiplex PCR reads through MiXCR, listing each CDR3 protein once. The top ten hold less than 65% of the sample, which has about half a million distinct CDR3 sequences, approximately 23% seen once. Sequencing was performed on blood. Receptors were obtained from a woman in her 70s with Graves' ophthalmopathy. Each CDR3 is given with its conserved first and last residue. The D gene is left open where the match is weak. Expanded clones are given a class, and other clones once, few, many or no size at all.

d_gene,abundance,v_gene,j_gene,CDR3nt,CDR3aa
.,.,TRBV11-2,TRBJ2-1,TGTGCCAGCAGCTTAGTGTTAGGCCACAATGAGCAGTTCTTC,CASSLVLGHNEQFF
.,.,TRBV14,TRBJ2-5,TGTGCCAGCAGCCCCTCGCGGAAGACCCAGTACTTC,CASSPSRKTQYF
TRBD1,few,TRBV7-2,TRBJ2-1,TGTGCCAGCAGTTCGCCGGACAGGGCTTTGGGGGGTGAGCAGTTCTTC,CASSSPDRALGGEQFF
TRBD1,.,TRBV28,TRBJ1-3,TGTGCCAGCAGTCCCGGACCGGGACAGGGGGTAAACACCATATATTTT,CASSPGPGQGVNTIYF
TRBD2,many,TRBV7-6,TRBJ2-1,TGTGCCAGCAGCCCCGGGACTAGCGGGACGGAAGAGCAGTTCTTC,CASSPGTSGTEEQFF
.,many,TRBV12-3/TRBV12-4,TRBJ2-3,TGTGCCAGCAGTTTAAGGGGGAATACGCAGTATTTT,CASSLRGNTQYF
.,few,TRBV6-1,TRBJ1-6,TGTGCCAGCAGGACCGGGACCTCCTTTTCACCCCTCCACTTT,CASRTGTSFSPLHF
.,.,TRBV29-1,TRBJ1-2,TGCAGCGTTTGGTCAAGCAACTATGGCTACACCTTC,CSVWSSNYGYTF
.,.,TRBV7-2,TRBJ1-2,TGTGCCAGCAGCTTACAGGGAAGCCGGTACTACACCTTC,CASSLQGSRYYTF
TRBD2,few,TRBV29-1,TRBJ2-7,TGCAGCGTTGATGCGGGACTAGGGGGAAGGAACGAGCAGTACTTC,CSVDAGLGGRNEQYF
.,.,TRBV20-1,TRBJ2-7,TGCAGTGCTAAAGCGGGAGCAGGGGGGCAGTACTTC,CSAKAGAGGQYF
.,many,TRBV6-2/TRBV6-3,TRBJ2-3,TGTGCCAGCGTAATGGACGGCTCCCCAGATACGCAGTATTTT,CASVMDGSPDTQYF
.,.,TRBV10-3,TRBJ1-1,TGTGCCATCAGTGAGTCGAAAGGGACTGAAGCTTTCTTT,CAISESKGTEAFF
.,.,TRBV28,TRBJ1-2,TGTGCCAGCACCAAAGGTGGGAGTACTAACTATGGCTACACCTTC,CASTKGGSTNYGYTF
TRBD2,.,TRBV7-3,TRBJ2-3,TGTGCCAGCAGCGCCTTCACTAGCGGGATGGGGGATACGCAGTATTTT,CASSAFTSGMGDTQYF
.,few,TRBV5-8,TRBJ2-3,TGTGCCAGCAGTGTCGGGGATGGCGGGGGCACAGATACGCAGTATTTT,CASSVGDGGGTDTQYF
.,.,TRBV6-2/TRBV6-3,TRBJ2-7,TGTGCCAGCAGTCCGCCGTTTCCGCGATCCCCCCACGAGCAGTACTTC,CASSPPFPRSPHEQYF
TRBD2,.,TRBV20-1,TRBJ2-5,TGCAGTGCTAGTCTCAGCGGGACTTGGCAAGAGACCCAGTACTTC,CSASLSGTWQETQYF
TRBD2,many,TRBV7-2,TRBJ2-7,TGTGCCAGCAGCTTAGAAGCTAGCGGCCTACCCTACGAGCAGTACTTC,CASSLEASGLPYEQYF
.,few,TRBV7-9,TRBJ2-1,TGTGCCAGCAGCTTAGAATGGGCAGGGGGGGACAATGAGCAGTTCTTC,CASSLEWAGGDNEQFF
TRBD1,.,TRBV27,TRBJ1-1,TGTGCCAGCAGTAAGGGGACAGGGGGTACTATGAACACTGAAGCTTTCTTT,CASSKGTGGTMNTEAFF
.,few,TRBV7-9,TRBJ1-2,TGTGCCAGCAGACCTGGGGGCCCCTATGGCTACACCTTC,CASRPGGPYGYTF
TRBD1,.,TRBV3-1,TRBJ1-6,TGTGCCAGCAGCCAAGTGGCAGGGGGTTCACCCCTCCACTTT,CASSQVAGGSPLHF
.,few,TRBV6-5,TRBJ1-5,TGTGCCAGCAGTTACGGTCGCGCGCAGCCCCAGCATTTT,CASSYGRAQPQHF
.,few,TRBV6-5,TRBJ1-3,TGTGCCAGCAGTTACACGGGACACCGCTCTGGAAACACCATATATTTT,CASSYTGHRSGNTIYF
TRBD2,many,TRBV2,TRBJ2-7,TGTGCCAGCCGGTGGCGGGAGAGCTCCTACGAGCAGTACTTC,CASRWRESSYEQYF
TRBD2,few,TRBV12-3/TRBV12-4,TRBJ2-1,TGTGCCAGCAAGTTATCGGGGGGGCGGAGCAATGAGCAGTTCTTC,CASKLSGGRSNEQFF
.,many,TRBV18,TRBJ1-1,TGTGCCAGCTCACGCCCCGAGATGAACACTGAAGCTTTCTTT,CASSRPEMNTEAFF
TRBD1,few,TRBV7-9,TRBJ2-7,TGTGCCAGCAACTTCGGGACAGGGGTGAGCTACGAGCAGTACTTC,CASNFGTGVSYEQYF
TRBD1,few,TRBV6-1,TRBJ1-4,TGTGCCAGCATCCTAAGGGGGCGGATTAATGAAAAACTGTTTTTT,CASILRGRINEKLFF
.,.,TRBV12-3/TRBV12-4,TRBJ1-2,TGTGCCAGCAGTTTAGCTTCGGCCCCCGGTGGTGGCTACACCTTC,CASSLASAPGGGYTF
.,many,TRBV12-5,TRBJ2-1,TGTGCTAGTGGTCACGGACACGACTACAATGAGCAGTTCTTC,CASGHGHDYNEQFF
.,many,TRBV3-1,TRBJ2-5,TGTGCCAGCAGCCAAGAACCGCTTTTGGAGACCCAGTACTTC,CASSQEPLLETQYF
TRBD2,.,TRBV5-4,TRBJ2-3,TGTGCCAGCAGCCGCCCCGGGACTAGCGGGATTCCTAGCACAGATACGCAGTATTTT,CASSRPGTSGIPSTDTQYF
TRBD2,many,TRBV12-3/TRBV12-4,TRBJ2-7,TGTGCCAGCAGTTCCGTTAGCGGGAAGGGCCCCATCGAGCAGTACTTC,CASSSVSGKGPIEQYF
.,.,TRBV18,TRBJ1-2,TGTGCCAGCTCTCCTGCTCTAGAGTATGGCTACACCTTC,CASSPALEYGYTF
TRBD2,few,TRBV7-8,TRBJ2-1,TGTGCCAGCAGCCCGGGACTAGCGGGGGGGGAGTTCTTC,CASSPGLAGGEFF
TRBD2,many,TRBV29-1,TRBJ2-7,TGCAGCGTTAAGGGGTACTGGCGGGAGGGCCTCGCCGAGCAGTACTTC,CSVKGYWREGLAEQYF
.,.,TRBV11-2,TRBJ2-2,TGTGCCACGACGGGCACCAACACCGAGGAGCTGTTTTTT,CATTGTNTEELFF
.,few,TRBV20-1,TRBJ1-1,TGCAGTGCTAGATCGGGACTCTTGAACACTGAAGCTTTCTTT,CSARSGLLNTEAFF
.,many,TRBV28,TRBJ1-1,TGTGCCAGCAGTCTCAGAGATGAAGCTTTCTTT,CASSLRDEAFF
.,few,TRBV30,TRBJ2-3,TGTGCCTGGAGCGGATTAGGGGGAGATACGCAGTATTTT,CAWSGLGGDTQYF
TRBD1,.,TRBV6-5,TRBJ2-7,TGTGCCAGCAGTTATGGGCAGGGGGCCGCCGAGCAGTACTTC,CASSYGQGAAEQYF
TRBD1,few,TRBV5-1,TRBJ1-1,TGCGCCAGCAGCCTTGGACAGGCGGGCACTGAAGCTTTCTTT,CASSLGQAGTEAFF
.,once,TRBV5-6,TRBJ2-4,TGTGCCAGCAGCTTGGCCGGGCTAGTACTAGCCAAAAACATTCAGTACTTC,CASSLAGLVLAKNIQYF
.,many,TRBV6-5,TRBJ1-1,TGTGCCAGCAGTTACGGGACTTCGAACACTGAAGCTTTCTTT,CASSYGTSNTEAFF
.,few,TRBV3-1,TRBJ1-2,TGTGCCAGCAGCCAGGGGGGTGGTGGCTACACCTTC,CASSQGGGGYTF
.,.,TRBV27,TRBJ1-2,TGTGCCAGCAGTTTATCAGGGTACTATGGCTACACCTTC,CASSLSGYYGYTF
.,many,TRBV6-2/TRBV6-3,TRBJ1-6,TGTGCCAGCAGCCCAGACGTGTCGTACCTCCACTTT,CASSPDVSYLHF
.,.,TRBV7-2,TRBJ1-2,TGTGCCAGCAGCTTTGAGGGGCCCTATGGCTACACCTTC,CASSFEGPYGYTF
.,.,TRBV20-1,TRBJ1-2,TGCAGTGCTAGATCGACCGCAGCTAACTATGGCTACACCTTC,CSARSTAANYGYTF
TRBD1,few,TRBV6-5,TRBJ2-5,TGTGCCAGCAGTTACGGGACAGGGTGGGAGACCCAGTACTTC,CASSYGTGWETQYF
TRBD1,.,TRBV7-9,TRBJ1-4,TGTGCCAGCAGCCCAACCTGGACAGGGGGCGGCAATGAAAAACTGTTTTTT,CASSPTWTGGGNEKLFF
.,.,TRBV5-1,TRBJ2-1,TGCGCCAGCAGCTTGGATCGAGTCTATGAGCAGTTCTTC,CASSLDRVYEQFF
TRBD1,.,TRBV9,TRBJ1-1,TGTGCCAGCAGCAAACAGGGGTATGGGACTGAAGCTTTCTTT,CASSKQGYGTEAFF
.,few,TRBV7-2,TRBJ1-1,TGTGCCAGCAGCTCATCAGGGGTGACTGAAGCTTTCTTT,CASSSSGVTEAFF